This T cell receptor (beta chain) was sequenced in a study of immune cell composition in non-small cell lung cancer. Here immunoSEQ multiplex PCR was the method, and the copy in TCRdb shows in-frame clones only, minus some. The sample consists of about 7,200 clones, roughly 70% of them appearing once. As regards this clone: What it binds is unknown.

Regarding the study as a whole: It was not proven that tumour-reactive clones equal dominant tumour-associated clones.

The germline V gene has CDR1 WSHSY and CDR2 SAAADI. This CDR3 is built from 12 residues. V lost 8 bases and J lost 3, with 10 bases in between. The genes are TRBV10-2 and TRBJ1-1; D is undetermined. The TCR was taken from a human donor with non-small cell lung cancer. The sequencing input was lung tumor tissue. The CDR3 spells CASSDTHTEAFF. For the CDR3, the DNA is TGCGCCAGCTCAGACACACACACTGAAGCTTTCTTT.